This T cell receptor beta chain appears in the sequencing data of a study of shared clonotypes between healthy human individuals. As for the study in general: Each donor contributed plates that comprised three CD4 naive, three CD4 memory, two CD8 naive and one CD8 memory.

Replicate PCRs from sorted subsets contained around 190 ng DNA, which is 30,000 to 35,000 T cell genomes. Repertoires were generated with immunoSEQ multiplex PCR, while TCRdb's copy carries only in-frame clones and drops some. The sample records 760,000 or so clones, 96% being singletons. CDR3 length: 13 residues. Trimming shortened V by 3 bases and J by 9 bases, and 12 bases separated the two germline ends. In germline, CDR1 is SGHTA, CDR2 FQGNSA. Terminally differentiated effector memory CD45RA+ cells were excluded by CCR7 positive selection of CD45RO-negative cells. The TCR originated in a man younger than 40 in good health. The V call is TRBV7-2, the J call TRBJ2-1, with D possibly TRBD1 on 6 matching bases. Sample: naive CD8+ T cells sorted from blood. CDR3 coding DNA: TGTGCCAGCAGCTTGAACAGGGCATTTGAGCAGTTCTTC. This sequence encodes CASSLNRAFEQFF.